Given below is one TCR beta chain in context. Its specificity is unknown. V lost 3 bases and J lost 6, with 17 bases in between. The CDR3 loop spans 14 amino acids. Germline loops: CDR1 DFQATT, CDR2 SNEGSKA (reference sequence). The data derive from a study of T cell repertoires in cytomegalovirus infection. TCRdb re-analysed the reads in MiXCR, keeping a single row per CDR3 protein. The sample consists of about 570,000 distinct CDR3 sequences, just under 40% of them appearing once. The chain links TRBV20-1 to TRBJ1-1; D gene unclear. The receptor's source is a human donor in good health (CMV status not recorded). Some clones in this sample may be carry-over from other donors' samples. The sample here was cultured PBMCs, taken from culture after CMV antigen stimulation. The CDR3 DNA follows: TGCAGTGCTAGGGGTTCTTTTAGATTAGCTGAAGCTTTCTTT. It is translated as CSARGSFRLAEAFF.